These 4 T cell receptor beta chains were all obtained from the same sample, sequenced in a study of molecular identifiers for immune sequencing clone quantification. TCRdb redid the calling of the PCR reads with MiXCR, one entry per CDR3 protein. This sample carries about 500,000 distinct CDR3 sequences, under 30% of them seen once, and the ten largest clones take 0.7% to 0.9%. The sequenced material came from naive CD8+ T cells from blood, with Jurkat cell RNA spiked in. The subset was: FACS-sorted CD8+CD4-CCR7+CD45RA+ naive T cells. The receptors shown here come from a human donor in good health. Some libraries in this study had Jurkat cell RNA spiked in.

For this clonotype: At one end, the junction sequence differs from germline, possibly due to a read error. V usage is TRBV27 and J usage is TRBJ1-5, with D unresolved. This CDR3 is 13 amino acids long. Germline V CDR1 and CDR2: MNHEY, SMNVEV (reference sequence). This CDR3 is CASSYPGNQPPHF. The CDR3 region has the DNA TGTGCCAGCAGTTACCCGGGCAATCAGCCCCCGCATTTT.

This clonotype was picked up one time. Relative to the germline gene, one junction end is altered; a read error may explain this. This chain joins TRBV4-1 and TRBJ1-5, with D possibly TRBD1 on 6 matching bases. The germline V gene has CDR1 MGHRA and CDR2 YSYEKL. The CDR3 consists of 19 residues. The CDR3, as DNA: TGCACCAGCAGCCAAGATATCCCCACCGACAGGAATAGCAATCAGCCCCAGCATTTT. Its translation is CTSSQDIPTDRNSNQPQHF.

This clonotype has a count of ten or more. V gene TRBV6-2 or TRBV6-3 combines with J gene TRBJ2-3, with a tentative D call TRBD2 (5 bases). Trimming cost V 2 bases and J 3 bases, with 12 bases left between them. The CDR3 runs 15 residues. The germline CDR1 and CDR2 sequences are MNHEY and SVGEGT. CDR3 residues: CASSYRDPQTDTQYF. Here the CDR3 DNA reads TGTGCCAGCAGTTACCGGGATCCTCAGACAGATACGCAGTATTTT.

This clonotype has a count of ten or more. The chain combines TRBV28 with TRBJ2-6; D might be TRBD1 (6 bases). With 4 bases removed from V and 1 base from J, the gap between germline ends came to 8 bases. The length of the CDR3 is 15 residues. Germline CDR1 is MDHEN and CDR2 is SYDVKM. The CDR3 bases are TGTGCCAGCAGTTACGACAGGTCTGGGGCCAACGTCCTGACTTTC. The encoded protein is CASSYDRSGANVLTF.